Presented here are 16 T cell receptor beta chains from one specimen sequenced in a study of monozygotic twins with inflammatory bowel disease (dated by TCRdb to about 2019). Library generation was performed with 5' RACE. Sequencing instrument: Illumina HiSeq 2500. TCRdb reprocessed the reads and lists each CDR3 protein sequence as a single entry, with no DNA. This sample's table carries approximately 400,000 distinct CDR3 sequences. Jointly, the top ten make up roughly 2.3% of the sample. Material for sequencing was blood. Receptors were obtained from a human donor with ulcerative colitis or Crohn's disease, or a healthy co-twin of an affected twin (not recorded which).

This chain uses TRBV6-5 with TRBJ1-2; TCRdb lists TRBD1, though no DNA is available to test this call. The germline V gene has CDR1 MNHEY and CDR2 SVGAGI. The CDR3 length is 15 residues. The CDR3 sequence: CASSTDTPVGYGYTF.

This chain uses TRBV7-2 with TRBJ1-6. Germline V CDR1 and CDR2: SGHTA, FQGNSA. The CDR3 length is 14 residues. CDR3 sequence reads: CASSLSQTNSPLHF.

The chain carries TRBV3-1 and TRBJ2-7. Germline V gene lookup returns CDR1 LGHDT and CDR2 YNNKEL (reference sequence). The length of the CDR3 is 14 residues. The CDR3 protein is CASSRTGGTYEQYF.

The chain is built from TRBV12-3 or TRBV12-4 and TRBJ1-4. This CDR3 has 14 amino acids. CDR3 protein: CASSLGLLGEKLFF.

The rearrangement links TRBV7-2 to TRBJ2-1; lacking DNA, the TRBD1 call made by TCRdb goes unchecked. CDR1 SGHTA and CDR2 FQGNSA come from the germline V gene. This CDR3 comprises 15 residues. The CDR3 protein is CASLHRDRGNNEQFF.

The CDR3 reads CASSSGEPKGTQYF. V and J are TRBV5-1 and TRBJ2-5; TCRdb outputs TRBD1, but without DNA this stays unchecked. The CDR3 loop spans 14 amino acids. Germline V gene lookup returns CDR1 SGHRS and CDR2 YFSETQ.

V and J are TRBV20-1 and TRBJ2-7. Germline CDR1 is DFQATT and CDR2 is SNEGSKA (reference sequence). The CDR3 length is 11 residues. CDR3 in amino acids: CSPSMPYEQYF.

This chain joins TRBV24-1 and TRBJ2-2; TCRdb selects TRBD1, and the lack of DNA leaves this call unchecked. CDR1 KGHDR and CDR2 SFDVKD come from the germline V gene. This CDR3 is 14 amino acids long. The CDR3 sequence: CATSGTAGTGELFF.

V gene TRBV18 combines with J gene TRBJ2-7; the D call of TRBD1 rests on TCRdb alone, since no DNA is present to check it. The CDR3 has 14 amino acids. CDR1 and CDR2 (germline): KGHSH, LQKENI. CDR3 region: CASSAGTGVNEQYF.

The genes are TRBV7-9 and TRBJ2-7. From germline, CDR1 is SEHNR and CDR2 FQNEAQ (reference sequence). The CDR3 has 12 amino acids. CDR3 in amino acids: CASSVADDEQYF. The whole variable domain, filled in from reference TRBV7-9 and TRBJ2-7, reads DTGVSQNPRHKITKRGQNVTFRCDPISEHNRLYWYRQTLGQGPEFLTYFQNEAQLEKSRLLSDRFSAERPKGSFSTLEIQRTEQGDSAMYLCASSVADDEQYFGPGTRLTVT.

The chain has TRBV11-2 and TRBJ2-5; with no DNA, the TCRdb D assignment of TRBD2 cannot be verified. The length of the CDR3 is 17 residues. CDR1 and CDR2 from the germline V gene are SGHAT and FQNNGV. The CDR3 loop reads CASSLVGLAGGPRTQYF.

The chain employs TRBV30 and TRBJ1-1; TCRdb selects TRBD1, and the lack of DNA leaves this call unchecked. CDR1 and CDR2 from the germline V gene are GTSNPN and SVGIG (reference sequence). The CDR3 consists of 14 residues. This CDR3 reads CAWSGGQGYTEAFF.

The chain couples TRBV12-3 or TRBV12-4 to TRBJ2-2; TCRdb indicates TRBD1, and absent DNA this call remains unverified. This CDR3 comprises 15 residues. This CDR3 is CASSFTDRNTGELFF.

The chain links TRBV14 to TRBJ2-3; the TCRdb call, TRBD2, lacks DNA for checking. Germline-derived CDR1 and CDR2 are SGHDN and FVKESK. The CDR3 has 16 residues. This chain's CDR3 is CASSQPLAGGRDTQYF.

This sequence joins TRBV5-1 and TRBJ2-5. Per the germline V gene, CDR1 is SGHRS and CDR2 is YFSETQ. The CDR3 is 13 residues long. The CDR3 spells CASSRQIQETQYF.

CDR3 residues: CASTGATEAFF. The chain joins TRBV19 to TRBJ1-1; TCRdb proposes TRBD1, but this gene call is untestable without DNA. There are 11 residues in the CDR3. Germline CDR1 is LNHDA and CDR2 is SQIVND (reference sequence).